These 4 T cell receptor beta chains were sequenced from one sample in a study of T cells expressing NK-cell markers. TCRdb reprocessed the 5' RACE reads, keeping one entry per CDR3 protein, no DNA. The sample's table shows 130,000 to 150,000 distinct CDR3 sequences. Sequencing was carried out using blood T cells: a sorted CD56 or NKG2C T cell subset, CD4+ or CD8+ T cells, or bulk PBMC T cells (not recorded which). The source of these receptors is a young man in good health.

This rearrangement joins TRBV4-3 to TRBJ2-1. Per the germline V gene, CDR1 is LGHNA and CDR2 is YSLEER. This CDR3 has 16 amino acids. CDR3 amino acids: CASSQDLAGGYNEQFF.

The chain links TRBV4-3 to TRBJ2-5. The germline CDR1 and CDR2 sequences are LGHNA and YSLEER. This CDR3 is built from 15 residues. The CDR3 region is CASSQDRASQETQYF.

The chain recombines TRBV6-1 with TRBJ2-2; TCRdb picks TRBD1, but there is no DNA to check that call. In germline, CDR1 is MNHNS, CDR2 SASEGT. The CDR3 length is 14 residues. The CDR3 region is CASSRSGSTGELFF.

The V gene is TRBV5-1, the J gene TRBJ2-1; TCRdb's D gene call, TRBD1, goes unchecked for lack of DNA. There are 17 residues in the CDR3. Germline V gene data show CDR1 as SGHRS and CDR2 as YFSETQ. The CDR3 spells CASSSTASGQGLNEQFF. The complete variable domain, with remaining parts taken from reference TRBV5-1 and TRBJ2-1, reads KAGVTQTPRYLIKTRGQQVTLSCSPISGHRSVSWYQQTPGQGLQFLFEYFSETQRNKGNFPGRFSGRQFSNSRSEMNVSTLELGDSALYLCASSSTASGQGLNEQFFGPGTRLTVL.